The sequence of this T cell receptor (beta chain) was determined in a study of graft-versus-host responses after intestinal transplantation. Background on the study: Uniformly, recipients were administered anti-thymocyte globulin induction with subsequent tacrolimus and steroids for two to three years.

General study points: Detected in recipient marrow were GvH clones, some of which were first observed in ileum or blood. The study found high graft-versus-host to host-versus-graft clonal ratios in allografts of patients with graft-donor T cell macrochimerism. Early declines in HvG clones that occurred post-transplant were associated with peak circulating GvH clone levels.

The germline V gene has CDR1 SNHLY and CDR2 FYNNEI. The CDR3 runs to 15 residues. Deletions cut 8 bases from V and 4 bases from J, with 20 bases between. Remarks on this clone: No antigen is known for it.

Sequenced by immunoSEQ multiplex PCR; TCRdb stores in-frame clones only, minus some. The sample lists around 39,000 clones, approximately 95% occurring once. The sequences come from PBMCs, collected approximately 700 days after intestinal transplantation. The chain couples TRBV2 to TRBJ2-5; possible D gene TRBD1, 5 bases. The clonotype comes from a human patient who received an intestinal transplant, so some T cells may come from the graft donor. The CDR3 region has the DNA TGTGCCAGCTGTCGCAGGCAGGGAACAGTAGAGACCCAGTACTTC. Encoded protein: CASCRRQGTVETQYF.